The sequence of this TCR beta chain was determined in a study of cytomegalovirus exposure and HLA in healthy donors. Both 60 Vbeta primers and 13 Jbeta primers went into the PCR. Method: immunoSEQ multiplex PCR; TCRdb's copy keeps in-frame clones and lacks some. The sample comprises roughly 150,000 clones, roughly 82% of which are singletons, and 5.7% rests with the top ten. The CDR3 is made up of 15 amino acids. Trimming took 2 bases from V and 7 from J, leaving 15 bases between them. Germline CDR1 and CDR2: MNHNS and SASEGT. This chain links TRBV6-1 with TRBJ2-1; maybe TRBD2 (6 bases). The clonotype originates from a man younger than 45 in good health and CMV-seropositive. The sequenced sample consisted of PBMCs. The CDR3 region has the DNA TGTGCCAGCAGTGAACTAAGGGACTCCAGGAATGAGCAGTTCTTC. This codes for CASSELRDSRNEQFF.